This T cell receptor beta chain appears in the sequencing data of a study of vaccination effects on CD4 cells after COVID-19. The wider study: The vaccine given was either BNT162b2 or mRNA-1273, in two doses.

The CDR3 covers 14 residues. V was cut by 5 bases and J by 1 base, with 11 bases left in between. Germline V gene lookup returns CDR1 MNHEY and CDR2 SVGAGI. This clone occurred a few times. What it binds is unknown. Here immunoSEQ multiplex PCR was the method, and the copy in TCRdb shows in-frame clones only, minus some. The sample holds some 52,000 clones, 79% seen once. Ahead of sequencing, the ViraFEST assay grew antigen-specific CD4+ T cells using viral peptide pools. The culture ran for 10 days, and then CD4+ T cells were isolated. The study found no prior SARS-CoV-2 infection in the vaccine recipients, who tested negative for nucleocapsid antibodies. With about 9.8 ug/ml peptides and around 9.6 IU/ml IL-2, a few million PBMC per well were cultured.

This material consisted of CD4+ T cells from PBMCs cultured with HCoV-OC43 spike peptides, taken before COVID-19 vaccination. Subset noted: HCoV-OC43 spike overlapping peptide pool stimulation. This TCR came from a human donor who received a COVID-19 vaccine. V is TRBV6-5 and J is TRBJ1-1; D call uncertain. CDR3 loop: CASSTVAANTEAFF. For the CDR3, the DNA is TGTGCCAGCAGTACGGTGGCAGCGAACACTGAAGCTTTCTTT.